The TCR beta chain under discussion was sequenced for a study of OX40 agonist ivuxolimab in advanced cancers. Findings of the study overall: Relatively little clonal expansion, among the lowest observed, appeared in partial responders at 0.1-3.0 mg/kg. The expanded peripheral T cells' antigen specificity was not determined.

Regarding this clone: Its antigen is unidentified.

Here immunoSEQ multiplex PCR was the method, and the copy in TCRdb shows in-frame clones only, minus some. This sample has under 35,000 clones; 84% occur once, and the top ten carry approximately 18%. Here the sequenced sample was CD4+ or CD8+ T cells sorted from blood, taken in a trial of the OX40 agonist ivuxolimab. The TCR originated in an adult with an advanced solid tumor such as melanoma, head and neck, liver or kidney cancer.

The CDR3 coding sequence is TGCGCCAGCAGCTTGCGAACAGCTAACACTGAAGCTTTCTTT. Amino acid sequence: CASSLRTANTEAFF. V is TRBV5-1 and J is TRBJ1-1; D is uncertain. CDR3 length: 14 residues. Germline CDR1 reads SGHRS; CDR2 reads YFSETQ. Between the trimmed V and J ends, which lost 1 base and 2 bases, there was a span of 9 bases.